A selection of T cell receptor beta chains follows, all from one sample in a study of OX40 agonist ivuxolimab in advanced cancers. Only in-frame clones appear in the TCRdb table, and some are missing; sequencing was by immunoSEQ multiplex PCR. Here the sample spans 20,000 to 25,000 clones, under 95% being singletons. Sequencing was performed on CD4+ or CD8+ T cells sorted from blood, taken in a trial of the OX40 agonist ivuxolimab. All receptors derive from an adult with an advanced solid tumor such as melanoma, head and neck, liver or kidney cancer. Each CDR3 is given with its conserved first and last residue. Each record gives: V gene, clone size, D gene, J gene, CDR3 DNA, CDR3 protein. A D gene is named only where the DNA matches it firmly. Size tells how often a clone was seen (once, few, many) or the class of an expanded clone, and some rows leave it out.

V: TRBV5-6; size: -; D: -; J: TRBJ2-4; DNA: TGTGCCAGCAGCGACTACACAGGGTTAGCCAAAAACATTCAGTACTTC; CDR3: CASSDYTGLAKNIQYF
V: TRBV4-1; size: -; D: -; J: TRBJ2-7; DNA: TGCGCCAGCAGCCAAGGGCAGGGCTCCTACGAGCAGTACTTC; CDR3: CASSQGQGSYEQYF
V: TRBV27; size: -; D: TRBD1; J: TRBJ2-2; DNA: TGTGCCAGCAGCCGGACAGGGAACACCGGGGAGCTGTTTTTT; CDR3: CASSRTGNTGELFF
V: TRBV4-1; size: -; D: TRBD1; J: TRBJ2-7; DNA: TGCGCCAGCAGCCACGGGACAGCCTACGAGCAGTACTTC; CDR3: CASSHGTAYEQYF
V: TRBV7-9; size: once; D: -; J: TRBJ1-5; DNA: TGTGCCAGCAGCTTATATCCTAGCAATCAGCCCCAGCATTTT; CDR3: CASSLYPSNQPQHF
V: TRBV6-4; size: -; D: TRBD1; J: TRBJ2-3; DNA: TGTGCCAGCAGCTCGACAGGGGCGGGGGATACGCAGTATTTT; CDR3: CASSSTGAGDTQYF
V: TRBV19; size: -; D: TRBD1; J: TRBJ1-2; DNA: TGTGCCAGTAGTATCACCGGGACAGGGGGTGGCGGCTACACCTTC; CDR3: CASSITGTGGGGYTF
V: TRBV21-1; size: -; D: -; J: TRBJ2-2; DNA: TGTGCCAGCAGCAAAGGGACCCGACTAGCGGGGGGGCCAGCGAACACCGGGGAGCTGTTTTTT; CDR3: CASSKGTRLAGGPANTGELFF
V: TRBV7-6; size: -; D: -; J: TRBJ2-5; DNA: TGTGCCAGCAACAGAGGGGGTGAGACCCAGTACTTC; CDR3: CASNRGGETQYF
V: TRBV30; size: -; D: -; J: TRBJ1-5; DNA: TGTGCCTGGAGCCAAACCCTCGGCGGCAATCAGCCCCAGCATTTT; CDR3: CAWSQTLGGNQPQHF
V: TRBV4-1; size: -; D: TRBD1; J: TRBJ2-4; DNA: TGCGCCAGCAGCCCCATCCCGGGACAGGAAGCCAAAAACATTCAGTACTTC; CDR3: CASSPIPGQEAKNIQYF
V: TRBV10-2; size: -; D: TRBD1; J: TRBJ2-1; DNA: TGCGCCAGCAGTGAGAGGGACAGTTACAATGAGCAGTTCTTC; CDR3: CASSERDSYNEQFF
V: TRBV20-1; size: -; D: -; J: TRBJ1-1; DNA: TGCAGTGCCCGAAGGGTTACTGAAGCTTTCTTT; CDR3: CSARRVTEAFF
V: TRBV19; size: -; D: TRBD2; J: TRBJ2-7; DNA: TGTGCCAGTAGCGAAACCCAGCGGGGGCCCTACGAGCAGTACTTC; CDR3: CASSETQRGPYEQYF
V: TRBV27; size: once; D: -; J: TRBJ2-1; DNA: TGTGCCAGCAGTTTGGATAGCGGATACAATGAGCAGTTCTTC; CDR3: CASSLDSGYNEQFF
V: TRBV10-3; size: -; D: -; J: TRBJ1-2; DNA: TGTGCCATCAGTGAGTCGCCGGGTAACTATGGCTACACCTTC; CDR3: CAISESPGNYGYTF
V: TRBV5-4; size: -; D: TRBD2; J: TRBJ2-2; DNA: TGTGCCAGCAGCTTGGACCCAGCGGGGGTTCCCGGGGAGCTGTTTTTT; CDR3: CASSLDPAGVPGELFF
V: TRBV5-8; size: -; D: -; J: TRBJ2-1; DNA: TGTGCCAGCAGCTTTTTAGCACAGGGAGGGTTCTACAATGAGCAGTTCTTC; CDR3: CASSFLAQGGFYNEQFF
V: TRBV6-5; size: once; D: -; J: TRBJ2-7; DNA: TGTGCCAGCAGTTACTTTCAGGGACAACCTTCCTACGAGCAGTACTTC; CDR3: CASSYFQGQPSYEQYF
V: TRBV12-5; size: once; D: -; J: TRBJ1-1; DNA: TGTGCTAGTGGTTTGGAACGGTCCGGGGTTTGGCTGCACACTGAAGCTTTCTTT; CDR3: CASGLERSGVWLHTEAFF
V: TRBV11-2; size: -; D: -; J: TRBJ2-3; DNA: TGTGCCAGCAGCCGAGTGCTGGGTGGGGATACGCAGTATTTT; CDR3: CASSRVLGGDTQYF
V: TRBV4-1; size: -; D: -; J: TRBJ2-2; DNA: TGCGCCAGCAGCCATACAGGGCTGGGGGAGCTGTTTTTT; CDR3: CASSHTGLGELFF
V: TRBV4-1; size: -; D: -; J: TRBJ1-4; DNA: TGCGCCAGCAGCCAGGAGGACAGATTTAATGAAAAACTGTTTTTT; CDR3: CASSQEDRFNEKLFF
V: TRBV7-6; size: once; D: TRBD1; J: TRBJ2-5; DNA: TGTGCCAGCAGCAGCACGAGACAGGGGGCCCGATTTAACCAAGAGACCCAGTACTTC; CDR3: CASSSTRQGARFNQETQYF
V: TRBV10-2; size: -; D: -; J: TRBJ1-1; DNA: TGCGCCAGCAATTCAGGCTCCCCGGAAGCTTTCTTT; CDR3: CASNSGSPEAFF
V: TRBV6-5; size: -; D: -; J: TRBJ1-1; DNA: TGTGCCAGCAGTGAAACGACTTTCTTT; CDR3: CASSETTFF
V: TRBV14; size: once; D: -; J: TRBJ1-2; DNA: TGTGCCAGCAGCCAAGGTCGGGAATCAGTCTATGGCTACACCTTC; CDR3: CASSQGRESVYGYTF
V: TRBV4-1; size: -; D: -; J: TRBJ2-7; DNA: TGCGCCAGCAGCCAAGATCGGGCAGAACCCTACGAGCAGTACTTC; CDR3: CASSQDRAEPYEQYF
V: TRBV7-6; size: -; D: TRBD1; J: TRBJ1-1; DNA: TGTGCCAGCAGCGAGACAGGGTCGGGCACTGAAGCTTTCTTT; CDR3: CASSETGSGTEAFF
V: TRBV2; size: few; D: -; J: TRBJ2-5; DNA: TGTGCCAGCGATGGAGGGGGGGAAGAGACCCAGTACTTC; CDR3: CASDGGGEETQYF
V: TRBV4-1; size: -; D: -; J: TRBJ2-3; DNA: TGCGCCAGCAGCCAAGCGCGGGACCAGCAGTATTTT; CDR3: CASSQARDQQYF
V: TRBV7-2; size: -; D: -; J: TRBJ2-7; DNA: TGTGCCAGCAGCTTATTCCCAGGGGGGAGCTACGAGCAGTACTTC; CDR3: CASSLFPGGSYEQYF
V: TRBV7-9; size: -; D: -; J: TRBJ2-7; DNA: TGTGCCAGCAGCTTAGCGGCGGGATTAGGAGGGGTCTACGAGCAGTACTTC; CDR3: CASSLAAGLGGVYEQYF
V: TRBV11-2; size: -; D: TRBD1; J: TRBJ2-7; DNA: TGTGCCAGCAGCCCCCCGGGACAGGCCTACGAGCAGTACTTC; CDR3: CASSPPGQAYEQYF
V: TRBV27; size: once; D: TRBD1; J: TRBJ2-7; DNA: TGTGCCAGCAGTTTATTCGGGACAGAGTACGAGCAGTACTTC; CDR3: CASSLFGTEYEQYF
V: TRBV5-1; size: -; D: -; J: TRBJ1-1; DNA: TGCGCCAGCAGCTTGAACATGAACACTGAAGCTTTCTTT; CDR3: CASSLNMNTEAFF
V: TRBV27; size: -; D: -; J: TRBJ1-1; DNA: TGTGCCAGCAGTTTATGGGTCGGGGACACTGAAGCTTTCTTT; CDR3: CASSLWVGDTEAFF
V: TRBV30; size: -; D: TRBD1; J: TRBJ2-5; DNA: TGTGCCTGGAGTGTTGGGACAGGGGCCCAGTACTTC; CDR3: CAWSVGTGAQYF
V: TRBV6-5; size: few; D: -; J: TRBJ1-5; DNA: TGTGCCAGCAGTTTGTTACACGGGGCAGAGCCCCAGCATTTT; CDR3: CASSLLHGAEPQHF
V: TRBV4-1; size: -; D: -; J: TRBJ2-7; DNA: TGCGCCAGCAGCCAAGATTTGGGAACAGGCTACGAGCAGTACTTC; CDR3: CASSQDLGTGYEQYF
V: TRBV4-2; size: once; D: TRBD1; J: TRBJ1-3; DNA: TGTGCCAGCAGCCAGGCTACAGGGGGGACTGGAAACACCATATATTTT; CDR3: CASSQATGGTGNTIYF
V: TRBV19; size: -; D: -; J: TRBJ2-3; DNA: TGTGCCAGTAGTATCGGAAGGGAAGATACGCAGTATTTT; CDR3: CASSIGREDTQYF
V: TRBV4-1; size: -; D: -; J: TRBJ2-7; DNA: TGCGCCAGCAGCCGTGGACCAATGGACGGCGACGAGCAGTACTTC; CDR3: CASSRGPMDGDEQYF
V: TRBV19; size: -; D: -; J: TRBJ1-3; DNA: TGTGCCAGTAGTATAACGTTCTCTGGAAACACCATATATTTT; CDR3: CASSITFSGNTIYF
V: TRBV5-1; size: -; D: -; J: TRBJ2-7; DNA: TGCGCCAGCAGCTTGGGAGTGGGCTCCTACGAGCAGTACTTC; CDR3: CASSLGVGSYEQYF
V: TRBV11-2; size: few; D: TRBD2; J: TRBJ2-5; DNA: TGTGCCAGCAGCTCCTACCGGGGGGAAGAGACCCAGTACTTC; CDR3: CASSSYRGEETQYF
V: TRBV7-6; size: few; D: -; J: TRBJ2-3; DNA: TGTGCCAGCAGCCGAGGGGGCGGGATAGATACGCAGTATTTT; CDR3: CASSRGGGIDTQYF
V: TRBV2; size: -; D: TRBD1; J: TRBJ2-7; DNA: TGTGCCAGCAGATCCGGGACAGGGGGCTCCTACGAGCAGTACTTC; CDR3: CASRSGTGGSYEQYF
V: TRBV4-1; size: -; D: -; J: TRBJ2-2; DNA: TGCGCCAGCAGCCCTACCTATAAGTCCGGGGAGCTGTTTTTT; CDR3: CASSPTYKSGELFF
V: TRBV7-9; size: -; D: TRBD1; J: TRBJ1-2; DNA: TGTGCCAGCAGCGGGTTGGGACAGAACTATGGCTACACCTTC; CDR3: CASSGLGQNYGYTF
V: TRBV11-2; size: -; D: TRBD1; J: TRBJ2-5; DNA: TGTGCCAGCAGCTTCGGGACAGCTTACCAAGAGACCCAGTACTTC; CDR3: CASSFGTAYQETQYF
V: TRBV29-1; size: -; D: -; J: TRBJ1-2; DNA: TGCAGCGTCGGTACAGGGAAGGCGGCCTATGGCTACACCTTC; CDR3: CSVGTGKAAYGYTF